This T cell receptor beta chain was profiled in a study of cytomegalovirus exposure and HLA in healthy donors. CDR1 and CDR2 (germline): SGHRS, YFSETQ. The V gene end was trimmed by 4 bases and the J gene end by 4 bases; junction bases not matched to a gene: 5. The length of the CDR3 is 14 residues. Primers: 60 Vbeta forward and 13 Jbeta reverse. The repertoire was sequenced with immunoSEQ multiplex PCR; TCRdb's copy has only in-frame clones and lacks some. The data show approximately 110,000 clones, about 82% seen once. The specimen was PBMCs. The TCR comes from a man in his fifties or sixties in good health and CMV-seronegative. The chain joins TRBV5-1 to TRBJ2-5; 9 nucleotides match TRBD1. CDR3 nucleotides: TGCGCCAGCAGCCAGGGACAGGGCCGAGAGACCCAGTACTTC. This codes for CASSQGQGRETQYF.